This TCR beta chain was sequenced for a study of cytomegalovirus exposure and HLA in healthy donors. Study-level results: Among TCR beta chains of equal frequency, HLA-associated ones were more clonally expanded in a later analysis. Analyzed later, most CMV-associated TCR beta chains appeared HLA-restricted. Productive status was seen about 90% or about 30% of the time for most TCR beta V segments in an earlier analysis.

In the case of this clone: What it recognizes is unknown. Likely a read error: the CDR3 ends without its conserved phenylalanine or tryptophan. Because the CDR3's place on the DNA is in doubt, the DNA is left out and the CDR3 is given as listed by TCRdb.

A total of 12 residues make up the CDR3, ends included. Germline CDR1 reads LNHNV; CDR2 reads YYDKDF (reference sequence). Both 60 Vbeta primers and 13 Jbeta primers went into the PCR. Clones were sequenced by immunoSEQ multiplex PCR, and TCRdb holds only the in-frame ones, with some missing. Counted here are approximately 150,000 clones, 75% to 85% occurring once; the ten biggest clones make up about 5%. Material for sequencing was PBMCs. The rearrangement links TRBV15 to TRBJ2-7; the table's D gene call, TRBD2, was not cross checked with the DNA. The sequence was obtained from a man aged 40-50 years in good health and CMV-seronegative. The chain's CDR3 is CATSRDGRLAKI.